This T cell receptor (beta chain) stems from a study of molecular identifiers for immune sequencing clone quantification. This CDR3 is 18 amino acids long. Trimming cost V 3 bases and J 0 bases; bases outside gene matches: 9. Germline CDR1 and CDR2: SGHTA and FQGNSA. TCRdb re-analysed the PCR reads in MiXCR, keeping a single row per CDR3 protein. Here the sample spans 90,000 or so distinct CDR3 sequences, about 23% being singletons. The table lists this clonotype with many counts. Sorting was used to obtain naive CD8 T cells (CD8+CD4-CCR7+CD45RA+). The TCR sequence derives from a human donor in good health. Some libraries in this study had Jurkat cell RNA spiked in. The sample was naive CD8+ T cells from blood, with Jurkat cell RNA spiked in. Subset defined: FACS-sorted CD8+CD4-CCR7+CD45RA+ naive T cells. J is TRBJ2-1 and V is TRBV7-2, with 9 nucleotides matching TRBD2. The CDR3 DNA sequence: TGTGCCAGCAGCTTTTTCGGCGGGAGGGAGAGCTCCTACAATGAGCAGTTCTTC. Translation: CASSFFGGRESSYNEQFF.